These 27 T cell receptor beta chains came from one sample sequenced in a study of OX40 agonist ivuxolimab in advanced cancers. The repertoire was sequenced with immunoSEQ multiplex PCR; TCRdb's copy has only in-frame clones and lacks some. The sample lists more than 50,000 clones, approximately 90% occurring once. The source was CD4+ or CD8+ T cells sorted from blood, collected in a trial of the OX40 agonist ivuxolimab. The receptor source for this set is an adult with an advanced solid tumor such as melanoma, head and neck, liver or kidney cancer.

This clone was found once. The chain couples TRBV5-1 to TRBJ1-2; TRBD1 matches 9 bases. V was clipped by 0 bases and J by 5 bases; unmatched bases: 5. From germline, CDR1 is SGHRS and CDR2 YFSETQ. The CDR3 runs 15 residues. Written as DNA, the CDR3 is TGCGCCAGCAGCTTGGTACAGGGGGCGCGGTATGGCTACACCTTC. Encoded protein: CASSLVQGARYGYTF.

This clone was seen more than once but under ten times. The chain uses TRBV19 and TRBJ2-6; D unclear. This CDR3 is 16 amino acids long. Per germline, CDR1 LNHDA and CDR2 SQIVND (reference sequence). The V end lost 4 bases, the J end lost 0 bases, and 10 bases lay between the germline ends. DNA of the CDR3: TGTGCCAGTAGTACTCTCCTCAGCTCTGGGGCCAACGTCCTGACTTTC. Protein: CASSTLLSSGANVLTF.

This clone was seen only a few times. The chain joins TRBV27 to TRBJ1-1; the D is unclear. Germline CDR1 MNHEY, CDR2 SMNVEV (reference sequence). This CDR3 region has 13 residues. The germline V and J ends were trimmed by 3 bases and 1 base, with 6 bases remaining between them. This CDR3 is CASSFKGNTEAFF. The CDR3 bases are TGTGCCAGCAGTTTCAAGGGGAACACTGAAGCTTTCTTT.

The rearrangement joins TRBV5-1 to TRBJ2-2; a possible D gene is TRBD1 (7 bases). Per the germline V gene, CDR1 is SGHRS and CDR2 is YFSETQ. CDR3 length equals 14 residues. Trimming stripped 9 bases from V and 7 bases from J, with 19 bases between. CDR3 residues: CANDQGEADGELFF. The CDR3 DNA sequence: TGCGCCAACGATCAGGGGGAGGCGGACGGGGAGCTGTTTTTT.

This clone was seen only a few times. J is TRBJ2-2 and V is TRBV5-1, with D unclear. CDR3 size: 14 residues. Germline loops: CDR1 SGHRS, CDR2 YFSETQ. Trimming left V 4 bases short and J 6 bases short, with 13 bases between. In DNA, the CDR3 is TGCGCCAGCAGCCCTGATGTTGGGGCCGGGGAGCTGTTTTTT. It translates to CASSPDVGAGELFF.

The chain links TRBV7-9 to TRBJ1-1, with 8 bases fitting TRBD1. Per the germline V gene, CDR1 is SEHNR and CDR2 is FQNEAQ (reference sequence). The CDR3 runs 13 residues. Unmatched junction bases numbered 7, after V lost 5 bases and J lost 8 bases. The DNA for the CDR3 is TGTGCCAGCAGCAAGACAGGGGACGGCGAAGCTTTCTTT. Protein product: CASSKTGDGEAFF.

This sequence joins TRBV6-1 and TRBJ2-7; the D is unclear. The V gene's germline CDR1 is MNHNS and CDR2 SASEGT. This CDR3 is built from 13 residues. V lost 2 bases to trimming and J lost 3 bases, with 8 bases between them. CDR3 nucleotides: TGTGCCAGCAGTGAACTTAACAGCTACGAGCAGTACTTC. Protein: CASSELNSYEQYF.

V usage is TRBV6-5 and J usage is TRBJ1-3; the D is unclear. Between the trimmed V and J ends, which lost 7 bases and 0 bases, there was a span of 10 bases. The CDR3 is 14 residues long. Germline assignment: CDR1 MNHEY and CDR2 SVGAGI. CDR3 nucleotide sequence: TGTGCCAGCATGGGTACGAGCTCTGGAAACACCATATATTTT. This gives the protein CASMGTSSGNTIYF.

V and J are TRBV9 and TRBJ2-5; possibly TRBD1 for D (5 bases). V was cut by 7 bases and J by 1 base, with 11 bases left in between. Germline CDR1 SGDLS, CDR2 YYNGEE. There are 13 residues in the CDR3. The CDR3 loop reads CASGRQIQETQYF. The DNA of the CDR3 is TGTGCCAGCGGCAGACAGATCCAAGAGACCCAGTACTTC.

The rearrangement joins TRBV6-6 to TRBJ2-7, with a weak D call TRBD1 (6 bases). With 2 bases removed from V and 2 bases from J, the gap between germline ends came to 7 bases. Germline V gene lookup returns CDR1 MNHNY and CDR2 SVGAGI (reference sequence). The CDR3 has 13 residues. DNA of the CDR3: TGTGCCAGCAGTTACAGGACAGCCTACGAGCAGTACTTC. This encodes CASSYRTAYEQYF.

The rearrangement uses TRBV28 and TRBJ1-2; tentative D call: TRBD1 (5 bases). Per the germline V gene, CDR1 is MDHEN and CDR2 is SYDVKM. The CDR3 length is 14 residues. The V end lost 7 bases, the J end lost 4 bases, and 16 bases lay between the germline ends. CDR3 residues: CASTVGRTSYGYTF. CDR3 nucleotides: TGTGCCAGCACCGTTGGACGGACATCCTATGGCTACACCTTC.

The genes are TRBV2 and TRBJ1-6; D is uncertain. Trimming took 5 bases from V and 11 from J, leaving 16 bases between them. This CDR3 spans 14 amino acids. The V gene's germline CDR1 is SNHLY and CDR2 FYNNEI. CDR3 sequence: CASSTSGPGTPLHF. CDR3 nucleotide sequence: TGTGCCAGCAGTACATCGGGCCCCGGGACACCCCTCCACTTT.

The rearrangement joins TRBV21-1 to TRBJ1-1. TRBV21-1 has pseudogene status. This CDR3 is built from 20 residues. For the CDR3, the DNA is TGTGCCAGCAGCAAACCTGGGGGTGTGGGGCAAGCTAAGCGGGGCACTGAAGCTTTCTTT. Translation gives CASSKPGGVGQAKRGTEAFF.

The chain uses TRBV19 and TRBJ1-6; 7 bases are a match to TRBD1. From germline, CDR1 is LNHDA and CDR2 SQIVND (reference sequence). The CDR3 consists of 15 residues. The trim removed 5 bases at V and 6 bases at J, leaving 7 bases unmatched. For the CDR3, the DNA is TGTGCCAGTAGTTCAGGGACAGCCTTTAATTCACCCCTCCACTTT. This codes for CASSSGTAFNSPLHF.

This chain uses TRBV6-1 with TRBJ1-1; no firm D call. The length of the CDR3 is 15 residues. Germline V CDR1 and CDR2: MNHNS, SASEGT. The V gene lost 6 bases and the J gene lost 5 bases, with 19 bases spanning the gap. Here the CDR3 DNA reads TGTGCCAGCAGCTTGCCTTCAATCCTGGGGACTGAAGCTTTCTTT. This encodes CASSLPSILGTEAFF.

The V gene is TRBV6-1, the J gene TRBJ2-7; a possible D gene is TRBD1 (5 bases). Germline V lookup: CDR1 MNHNS, CDR2 SASEGT. V was cut by 9 bases and J by 0 bases, with 9 bases left in between. The CDR3 runs 12 residues. CDR3 in amino acids: CASGAFSYEQYF. The CDR3 DNA is TGTGCCAGTGGGGCATTCTCCTACGAGCAGTACTTC.

This clone appeared a few times. This rearrangement joins TRBV4-1 to TRBJ2-3, with D perhaps matching TRBD2 (5 bases). Trimming stripped 4 bases from V and 8 bases from J, with 19 bases between. This CDR3 is 15 amino acids long. Per germline, CDR1 MGHRA and CDR2 YSYEKL. In DNA form, the CDR3 reads TGCGCCAGCAGCCCCATAGGAAGCGGCCGGGGTACGCAGTATTTT. Protein product: CASSPIGSGRGTQYF.

J is TRBJ2-3 and V is TRBV5-1; TRBD2 is a possible D gene (5 bases). V shed 4 bases and J shed 2 bases, with 11 bases lying between them. This CDR3 region has 14 residues. From germline, CDR1 is SGHRS and CDR2 YFSETQ. The CDR3 sequence: CASSLGVHTDTQYF. The DNA of the CDR3 is TGCGCCAGCAGCCTCGGGGTACACACAGATACGCAGTATTTT.

The V call is TRBV7-2, the J call TRBJ2-5, with a weak D call TRBD2 (6 bases). The CDR3 spans 18 residues. Germline CDR1 is SGHTA and CDR2 is FQGNSA. The V and J ends lost 4 bases and 0 bases respectively, with 21 bases between them. The CDR3 DNA reads TGTGCCAGCAGCTCCTCCGGGGCGGGGCGCGGGTACCAAGAGACCCAGTACTTC. Translation: CASSSSGAGRGYQETQYF.

J is TRBJ2-1 and V is TRBV18, with TRBD2 matching over 11 bases. The CDR3 has 18 residues. J gave up 3 bases and V 6 bases, and 13 bases lay outside the gene matches. The V gene's germline CDR1 is KGHSH and CDR2 LQKENI. As DNA, the CDR3 is TGTGCCAGCTCTCCCAACGTCAGACTAGCGGGACTCTACAATGAGCAGTTCTTC. As protein: CASSPNVRLAGLYNEQFF. The complete variable domain, with remaining parts taken from reference TRBV18 and TRBJ2-1, reads NAGVMQNPRHLVRRRGQEARLRCSPMKGHSHVYWYRQLPEEGLKFMVYLQKENIIDESGMPKERFSAEFPKEGPSILRIQQVVRGDSAAYFCASSPNVRLAGLYNEQFFGPGTRLTVL.

This clone was recorded once. This rearrangement joins TRBV11-2 to TRBJ1-5; D remains unclear. CDR1 and CDR2 (germline): SGHAT, FQNNGV. The CDR3 consists of 15 residues. V was shortened by 0 bases and J by 4 bases, with 10 bases between the two germline ends. CDR3 DNA: TGTGCCAGCAGCTTAGATCTCGGGAATAATCAGCCCCAGCATTTT. The encoded protein is CASSLDLGNNQPQHF.

This chain uses TRBV4-1 with TRBJ1-6, with D tentatively TRBD1 (6 bases). Trimming removed 2 bases at V and 1 base at J, with 15 bases between. Germline V gives CDR1 MGHRA, CDR2 YSYEKL. The CDR3 has 18 residues. The CDR3 here is CASSQPGGGRSYNSPLHF. For the CDR3, the DNA is TGCGCCAGCAGCCAACCCGGGGGGGGGCGGTCCTATAATTCACCCCTCCACTTT.

V is TRBV6-5 and J is TRBJ1-6; a weak D match, TRBD1 (5 bases). V was cut by 2 bases and J by 6 bases, with 8 bases left in between. Per the germline V gene, CDR1 is MNHEY and CDR2 is SVGAGI. The CDR3 length is 14 residues. The CDR3 reads CASSYGGFNSPLHF. CDR3 nucleotides: TGTGCCAGCAGTTACGGGGGATTTAATTCACCCCTCCACTTT.

V usage is TRBV9 and J usage is TRBJ1-1; D is uncertain. The germline gives CDR1 SGDLS, CDR2 YYNGEE. This CDR3 has 14 amino acids. With 4 bases removed from V and 10 bases from J, the gap between germline ends came to 20 bases. The CDR3 nucleotides read TGTGCCAGCAGCCCTCAAAGCGGCGGCGAAGGAGCTTTCTTT. It translates to CASSPQSGGEGAFF.

V and J are TRBV5-4 and TRBJ2-3, with D perhaps matching TRBD2 (6 bases). Germline values: CDR1 SGHNT, CDR2 YYREEE (reference sequence). Trimming cost V 7 bases and J 4 bases, with 16 bases left between them. The CDR3 runs 14 residues. This CDR3 reads CASGLRRGADTQYF. In DNA, the CDR3 is TGTGCCAGCGGTTTACGGAGGGGCGCAGATACGCAGTATTTT.

V usage is TRBV10-3 and J usage is TRBJ1-1, with a weak D call TRBD1 (5 bases). The CDR3 totals 15 residues. Germline V gene data show CDR1 as ENHRY and CDR2 as SYGVKD. V lost 5 bases and J lost 0, with 13 bases in between. The CDR3 protein is CAISSPGRLNTEAFF. CDR3 coding DNA: TGTGCCATCAGTTCCCCGGGGCGTCTGAACACTGAAGCTTTCTTT.

The chain couples TRBV6-1 to TRBJ2-7; TRBD1 is a possible D gene (6 bases). This CDR3 is 13 amino acids long. CDR1 and CDR2 from the germline V gene are MNHNS and SASEGT. The V gene lost 6 bases and the J gene lost 1 base, with 10 bases spanning the gap. The CDR3 DNA sequence: TGTGCCAGCAGAGGGGGTTCATCCTACGAGCAGTACTTC. Its protein product is CASRGGSSYEQYF.